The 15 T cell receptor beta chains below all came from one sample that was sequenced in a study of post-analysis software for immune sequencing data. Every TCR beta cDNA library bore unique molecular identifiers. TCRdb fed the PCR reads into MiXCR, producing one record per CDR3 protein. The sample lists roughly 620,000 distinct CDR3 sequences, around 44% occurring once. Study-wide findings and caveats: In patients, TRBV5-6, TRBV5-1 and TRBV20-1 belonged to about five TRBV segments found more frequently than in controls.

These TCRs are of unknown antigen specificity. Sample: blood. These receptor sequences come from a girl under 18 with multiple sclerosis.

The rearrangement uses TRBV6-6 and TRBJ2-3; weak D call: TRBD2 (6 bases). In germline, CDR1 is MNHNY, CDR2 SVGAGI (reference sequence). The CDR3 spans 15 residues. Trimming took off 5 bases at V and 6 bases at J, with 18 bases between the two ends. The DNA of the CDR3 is TGTGCCAGCAGTAGCGTGCGGGACTTAGTGGATACGCAGTATTTT. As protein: CASSSVRDLVDTQYF.

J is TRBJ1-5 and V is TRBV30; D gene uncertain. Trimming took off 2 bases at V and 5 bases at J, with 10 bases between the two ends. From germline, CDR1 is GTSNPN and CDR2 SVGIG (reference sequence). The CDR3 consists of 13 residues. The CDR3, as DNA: TGTGCCTGGAGTTTGGGATTTGATCAGCCCCAGCATTTT. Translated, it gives CAWSLGFDQPQHF.

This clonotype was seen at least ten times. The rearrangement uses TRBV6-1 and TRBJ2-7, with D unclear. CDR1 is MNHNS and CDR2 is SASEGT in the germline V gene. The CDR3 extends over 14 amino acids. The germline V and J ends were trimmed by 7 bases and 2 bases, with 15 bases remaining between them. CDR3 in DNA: TGTGCCAGCATTGACGACATACGGGCCTACGAGCAGTACTTC. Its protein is CASIDDIRAYEQYF.

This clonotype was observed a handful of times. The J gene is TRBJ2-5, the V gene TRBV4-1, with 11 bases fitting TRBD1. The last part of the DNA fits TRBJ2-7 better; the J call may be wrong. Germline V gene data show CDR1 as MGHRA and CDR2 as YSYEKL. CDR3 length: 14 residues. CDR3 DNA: TGCGCCAGCAGCCAGGGACAGGGGGATTCCGAGCAGTACTTC. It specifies CASSQGQGDSEQYF.

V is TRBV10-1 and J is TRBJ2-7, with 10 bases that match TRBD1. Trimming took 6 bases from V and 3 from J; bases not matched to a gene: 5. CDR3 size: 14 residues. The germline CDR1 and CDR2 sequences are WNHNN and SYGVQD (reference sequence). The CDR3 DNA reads TGCGCCAGCAGCCGGACAGGGGGGGGCTACGAGCAGTACTTC. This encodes CASSRTGGGYEQYF.

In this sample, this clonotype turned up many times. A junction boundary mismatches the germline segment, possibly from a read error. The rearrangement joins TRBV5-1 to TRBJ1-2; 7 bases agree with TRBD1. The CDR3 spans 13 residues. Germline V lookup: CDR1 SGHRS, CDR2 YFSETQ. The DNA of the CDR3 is TGTGCCAGCAGCTCGGGACAGAACTATGGCTACACCTTC. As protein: CASSSGQNYGYTF.

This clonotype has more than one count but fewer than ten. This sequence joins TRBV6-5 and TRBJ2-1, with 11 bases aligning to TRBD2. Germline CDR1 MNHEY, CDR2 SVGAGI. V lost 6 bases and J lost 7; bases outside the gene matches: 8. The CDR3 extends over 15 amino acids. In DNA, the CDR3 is TGTGCCAGCAGCCTTACTAGCGGGAGTAGGAATGAGCAGTTCTTC. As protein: CASSLTSGSRNEQFF.

The CDR3 is CASSYGGQGGYEQYF. DNA of the CDR3: TGTGCCAGCAGTTACGGTGGACAGGGAGGCTACGAGCAGTACTTC. The chain employs TRBV6-5 and TRBJ2-7, with 8 positions matching TRBD1. The CDR3 runs 15 residues. Germline loops: CDR1 MNHEY, CDR2 SVGAGI. Trimming at V came to 2 bases and at J to 3 bases, leaving 6 bases not matched to a gene.

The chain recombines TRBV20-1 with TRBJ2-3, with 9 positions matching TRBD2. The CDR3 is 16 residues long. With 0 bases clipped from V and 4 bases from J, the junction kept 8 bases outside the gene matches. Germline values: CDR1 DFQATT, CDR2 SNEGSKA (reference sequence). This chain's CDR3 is CSARDLAGGPSDTQYF. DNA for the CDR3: TGCAGTGCTAGAGATCTTGCGGGAGGGCCTTCAGATACGCAGTATTTT.

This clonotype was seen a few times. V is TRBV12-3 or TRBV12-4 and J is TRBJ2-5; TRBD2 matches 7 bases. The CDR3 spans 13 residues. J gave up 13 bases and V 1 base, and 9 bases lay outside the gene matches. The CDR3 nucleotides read TGTGCCAGCAGTTTAGGATTGCGGGGGATTCGGTACTTC. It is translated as CASSLGLRGIRYF.

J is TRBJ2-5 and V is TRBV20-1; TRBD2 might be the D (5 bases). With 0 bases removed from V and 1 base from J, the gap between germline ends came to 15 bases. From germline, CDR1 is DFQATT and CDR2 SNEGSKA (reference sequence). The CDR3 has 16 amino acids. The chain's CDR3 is CSARDRGLTVQETQYF. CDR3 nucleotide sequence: TGCAGTGCTAGAGATCGGGGTCTAACGGTCCAAGAGACCCAGTACTTC.

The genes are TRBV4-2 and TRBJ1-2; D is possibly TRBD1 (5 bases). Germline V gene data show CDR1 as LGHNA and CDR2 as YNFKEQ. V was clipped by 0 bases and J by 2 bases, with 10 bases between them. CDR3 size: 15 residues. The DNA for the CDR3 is TGTGCCAGCAGCCAAGATATGACAGTAAACTATGGCTACACCTTC. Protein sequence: CASSQDMTVNYGYTF.

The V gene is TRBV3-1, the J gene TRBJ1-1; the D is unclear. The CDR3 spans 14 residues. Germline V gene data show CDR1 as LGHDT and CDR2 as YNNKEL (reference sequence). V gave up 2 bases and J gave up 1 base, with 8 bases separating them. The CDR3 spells CASSQYSGNTEAFF. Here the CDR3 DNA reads TGTGCCAGCAGCCAATATTCGGGGAACACTGAAGCTTTCTTT.

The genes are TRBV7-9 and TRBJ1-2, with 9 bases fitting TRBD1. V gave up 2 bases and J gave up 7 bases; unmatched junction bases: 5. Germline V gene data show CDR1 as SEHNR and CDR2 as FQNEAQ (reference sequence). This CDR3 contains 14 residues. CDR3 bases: TGTGCCAGCAGCTTATCGGACAGGGGCTGTGGCTACACCTTC. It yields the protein CASSLSDRGCGYTF.

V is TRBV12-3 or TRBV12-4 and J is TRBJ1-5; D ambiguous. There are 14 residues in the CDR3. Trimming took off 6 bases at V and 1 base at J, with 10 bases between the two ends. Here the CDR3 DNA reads TGTGCCAGCAGCCTGATCGGGAGCAATCAGCCCCAGCATTTT. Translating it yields CASSLIGSNQPQHF.